Listed below are T cell receptor beta chains from one sample, sequenced in a study of blood T cell repertoires in COVID-19. The table came from immunoSEQ multiplex PCR; TCRdb's copy has only in-frame clones and leaves some out. The sample carries fewer than 150,000 clones, roughly 85% recorded once. The specimen sequenced was peripheral blood. These receptors came from a man aged 45-65 years with acute or convalescent COVID-19. Each CDR3 is given with its conserved first and last residue. The order of the fields is V gene, J gene, clone size, D gene, CDR3 DNA, CDR3 protein. The D gene is left open where the match is weak. Some rows have no size entry. The others give once, few or many, or a class for an expanded clone.

TRBV7-8,TRBJ2-7,NA,NA,TGTGCCAGCAGCTTACGGGACACCTACGAGCAGTACTTC,CASSLRDTYEQYF
TRBV6-4,TRBJ2-2,NA,TRBD2,TGTGCCAGCAAGTTAGCGGGAGCGGTCGGGGAGCTGTTTTTT,CASKLAGAVGELFF
TRBV6-5,TRBJ2-5,NA,TRBD2,TGTGCCAGCACCCCCACCTCGCGGGAGGGAGAGACCCAGTACTTC,CASTPTSREGETQYF
TRBV5-1,TRBJ1-6,once,TRBD1,TGCGCCAGCAGCATGCGACAGGGAACAGGAAATTCACCCCTCCACTTT,CASSMRQGTGNSPLHF
TRBV5-4,TRBJ2-7,NA,NA,TGTGCCAGCAGCTTAGGAGGGTACGAGCAGTACTTC,CASSLGGYEQYF
TRBV18,TRBJ2-7,NA,TRBD1,TGTGCCAGCTCTCCCGGACAGGGGGGCTCCTACGAGCAGTACTTC,CASSPGQGGSYEQYF
TRBV28,TRBJ2-7,few,TRBD1,TGTGCCAGCAGTCTTGACAGGGAATTGTACGAGCAGTACTTC,CASSLDRELYEQYF
TRBV19,TRBJ1-2,NA,TRBD1,TGTGCCAGTAGAGTCGACAGGGGCGGCTACACCTTC,CASRVDRGGYTF
TRBV30,TRBJ2-1,NA,NA,TGTGCCTGGAGCAAGGGGACTGGACGCGGTGAGCAGTTCTTC,CAWSKGTGRGEQFF
TRBV2,TRBJ1-6,NA,TRBD1,TGTGCCAGCACCGGACAGGGGAATTCACCCCTCCACTTT,CASTGQGNSPLHF
TRBV7-8,TRBJ2-1,NA,TRBD2,TGTGCCAGCAGCTTCCCGGGAGGCAGGTGGCTCGTGAATGAGCAGTTCTTC,CASSFPGGRWLVNEQFF
TRBV28,TRBJ1-2,once,TRBD1,TGTGCCAGCAGTTTAAGACAGGGAAAGAAGGGCTATGGCTACACCTTC,CASSLRQGKKGYGYTF
TRBV28,TRBJ2-6,once,NA,TGTGCCAGCAGCCTCCCCAGCTCTGGGGCCAACGTCCTGACTTTC,CASSLPSSGANVLTF
TRBV14,TRBJ1-1,NA,NA,TGTGCCAGCAGCCAAGTGCGTAACACTGAAGCTTTCTTT,CASSQVRNTEAFF
TRBV3-1/TRBV3-2,TRBJ1-2,NA,TRBD1,TGTGCCAGCAGCCCCGGACAGGGTGGTTCCACCTTC,CASSPGQGGSTF
TRBV7-3,TRBJ2-6,NA,TRBD1,TGTGCCAGCAGCGCCCAGGGGGCGGTTGGGTCTGGGGCCAACGTCCTGACTTTC,CASSAQGAVGSGANVLTF
TRBV7-2,TRBJ2-7,NA,NA,TGTGCCAGCAGCTTAGGCGGGGAAACGACTTACTACGAGCAGTACTTC,CASSLGGETTYYEQYF
TRBV21-1,TRBJ1-2,few,NA,TGTGCCAGCAGCAAAGCGGGAGGCTATAACTATGGCTACACCTTC,CASSKAGGYNYGYTF
TRBV7-9,TRBJ1-4,NA,TRBD1,TGTGCCAGCAGCTCGTCTTCTACAGGGGCTAATGAAAAACTGTTTTTT,CASSSSSTGANEKLFF
TRBV18,TRBJ1-4,NA,NA,TGTGCCAGCTCACCACAGCAGGTGTACAGTAATGAAAAACTGTTTTTT,CASSPQQVYSNEKLFF
TRBV7-3,TRBJ1-1,NA,TRBD1,TGTGCCAGCAGCTTTGACAGGGACCGAAACACTGAAGCTTTCTTT,CASSFDRDRNTEAFF
TRBV10-2,TRBJ1-1,few,NA,TGCGCCAGCAAATATACCGCGGGAGCGGCTGAAGCTTTCTTT,CASKYTAGAAEAFF
TRBV5-1,TRBJ1-1,NA,NA,TGCGCCAGCAGCGGAACAGGGCTTGGGTACACTGAAGCTTTCTTT,CASSGTGLGYTEAFF
TRBV6-5,TRBJ2-1,NA,NA,TGTGCCAGCAGTTACTCAGTGCTAGGAAATGAGCAGTTCTTC,CASSYSVLGNEQFF
TRBV7-9,TRBJ2-5,NA,TRBD1,TGTGCAGATCAGGGGGCCCAAGAGACCCAGTACTTC,CADQGAQETQYF
TRBV5-8,TRBJ1-1,NA,TRBD1,TGTGCCAGCCGAAGGACAGGTTCGAACACTGAAGCTTTCTTT,CASRRTGSNTEAFF
TRBV6-4,TRBJ1-1,NA,NA,TGTGCCAGCAGTTTGGAGGAGGACACTGAAGCTTTCTTT,CASSLEEDTEAFF
TRBV6-5,TRBJ1-5,NA,NA,TGTGCCAGCACCGTTGGACAGTCCAATCAGCCCCAGCATTTT,CASTVGQSNQPQHF
TRBV5-5,TRBJ1-1,few,TRBD1,TGTGCCAGCAGCTTGTCAGGGGGCACAGCTTTCTTT,CASSLSGGTAFF
TRBV24-1,TRBJ2-3,NA,TRBD2,TGTGCCACCAGTGATTCCGCCGTGGGGAGCGGGGGCACAGATACGCAGTATTTT,CATSDSAVGSGGTDTQYF
TRBV7-3,TRBJ2-2,NA,NA,TGTGCCACGGGACTGGTAAACGGGGAGCTGTTTTTT,CATGLVNGELFF
TRBV18,TRBJ1-2,once,NA,TGTGCCAGCTCACCAGCGGTTCCTAACTATGGCTACACCTTC,CASSPAVPNYGYTF